The 10 T cell receptor beta chains reported below all come from one sample, sequenced in a study of long-term antiretroviral therapy in people with HIV (dated by TCRdb to between 2021 and 2022). The immunoSEQ hsTCRB v3.0 assay was used at survey level resolution for TRB variable region sequencing. The source is immuneACCESS, and TCRdb retained only in-frame sequences with V and J called. Part of the clones is not carried over; for the studies checked, unresolved V genes explain less than half of this, and the remainder is unexplained. Counted in this sample were 15,000 to 20,000 clones; about 91% of them appeared once. The top ten constitute 8% to 9% of the sample. This specimen was unsorted PBMCs, taken 0.3 years after starting antiretroviral therapy. These receptors originate from a man in his 60s with HIV.

V and J are TRBV28 and TRBJ2-1; D is possibly TRBD1 (6 bases). Germline CDR1 and CDR2: MDHEN and SYDVKM. V shed 4 bases and J shed 10 bases, with 8 bases lying between them. CDR3 size: 11 residues. CDR3 bases: TGTGCCAGCAGTTCCGGGACAGAGCAGTTCTTC. Its protein product is CASSSGTEQFF.

V usage is TRBV7-2 and J usage is TRBJ2-7, with D perhaps being TRBD1 or TRBD2 (6 bases each). This CDR3 comprises 14 residues. The germline gives CDR1 SGHTA, CDR2 FQGNSA. Trimming shortened V by 2 bases and J by 7 bases, and 15 bases separated the two germline ends. CDR3 in DNA: TGTGCCAGCAGCTTAACGGGGGCTAGGCGGGAGCAGTACTTC. It specifies CASSLTGARREQYF.

The chain has TRBV7-9 and TRBJ2-1; D not certain. The V gene's germline CDR1 is SEHNR and CDR2 FQNEAQ (reference sequence). The length of the CDR3 is 15 residues. V was trimmed by 0 bases and J by 5 bases, leaving 11 bases between them. The CDR3 loop is CASSLAGTRHNEQFF. As DNA, the CDR3 is TGTGCCAGCAGCTTAGCCGGAACTCGCCACAATGAGCAGTTCTTC.

The rearrangement links TRBV6-5 to TRBJ1-1; TRBD1 is a possible D gene (5 bases). This CDR3 contains 16 residues. CDR1 is MNHEY, CDR2 SVGAGI, per germline. With 0 bases removed from V and 8 bases from J, the gap between germline ends came to 19 bases. CDR3 loop: CASSYSKWDGSNEAFF. CDR3 in DNA: TGTGCCAGCAGTTACTCGAAATGGGACGGCTCTAACGAAGCTTTCTTT.

This chain uses TRBV2 with TRBJ1-2, with D possibly TRBD1 on 6 matching bases. Germline-derived CDR1 and CDR2 are SNHLY and FYNNEI. This CDR3 region has 12 residues. V shed 6 bases and J shed 6 bases, with 11 bases lying between them. For the CDR3, the DNA is TGTGCCAGCAGAAACAGGGATGATGGCTACACCTTC. It encodes CASRNRDDGYTF.

The gene calls are TRBV7-3 and TRBJ2-2, with TRBD1 identical over 11 bases. Trimming cost V 3 bases and J 6 bases; bases outside gene matches: 6. Germline V lookup: CDR1 SGHTA, CDR2 FQGTGA. This CDR3 spans 16 amino acids. CDR3 in DNA: TGTGCCAGCAGCTTGGGACAGGGGGGGTCGCCCGGGGAGCTGTTTTTT. It is translated as CASSLGQGGSPGELFF.

This rearrangement joins TRBV6-5 to TRBJ2-2, with D possibly matching TRBD1 (6 bases). V was clipped by 0 bases and J by 4 bases, with 6 bases between them. From germline, CDR1 is MNHEY and CDR2 SVGAGI. The CDR3 length is 14 residues. The chain's CDR3 is CASSYSTGTGELFF. The CDR3 DNA reads TGTGCCAGCAGTTACTCGACAGGCACCGGGGAGCTGTTTTTT.

The chain couples TRBV29-1 to TRBJ1-3; a weak D match, TRBD1 (5 bases). Germline CDR1 reads SQVTM; CDR2 reads ANQGSEA. Trimming removed 4 bases at V and 4 bases at J, with 14 bases between. CDR3 length: 14 amino acids. The DNA of the CDR3 is TGCAGCGTTGCGGGGCAGAACAAAGGAAACACCATATATTTT. Translating gives CSVAGQNKGNTIYF. The whole variable domain, remainder taken from reference TRBV29-1 and TRBJ1-3, is SAVISQKPSRDICQRGTSLTIQCQVDSQVTMMFWYRQQPGQSLTLIATANQGSEATYESGFVIDKFPISRPNLTFSTLTVSNMSPEDSSIYLCSVAGQNKGNTIYFGEGSWLTVV.

The chain links TRBV7-8 to TRBJ2-1; a weak D match, TRBD2 (6 bases). Looked up from germline, CDR1 is SGHVS and CDR2 is FQNEAQ. The germline V and J ends were trimmed by 3 bases and 9 bases, with 21 bases remaining between them. CDR3 length equals 16 residues. The CDR3 DNA reads as TGTGCCAGCAGCTTTGGCGGGGCTGGGCCGGGGGTTGAGCAGTTCTTC. Translated, it gives CASSFGGAGPGVEQFF.

This clone was detected once. V and J are TRBV10-1 and TRBJ2-7; D not certain. Germline V lookup: CDR1 WNHNN, CDR2 SYGVQD (reference sequence). The CDR3 runs 14 residues. Trimming left V 6 bases short and J 3 bases short, with 15 bases between. The DNA for the CDR3 is TGCGCCAGCAGCCCCGAACCCTCCATCTACGAGCAGTACTTC. Protein: CASSPEPSIYEQYF.